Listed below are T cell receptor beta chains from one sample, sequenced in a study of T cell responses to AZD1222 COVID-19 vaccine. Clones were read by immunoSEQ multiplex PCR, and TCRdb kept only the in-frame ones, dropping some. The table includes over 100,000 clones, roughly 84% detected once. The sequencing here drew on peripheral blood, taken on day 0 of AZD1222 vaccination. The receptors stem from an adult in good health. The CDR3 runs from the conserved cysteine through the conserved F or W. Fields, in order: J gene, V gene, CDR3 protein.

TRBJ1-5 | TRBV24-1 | CATSGRQGQPQHF
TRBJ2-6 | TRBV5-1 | CASSSTGAISGANVLTF
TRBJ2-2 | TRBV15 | CATSRVGLFTGELFF
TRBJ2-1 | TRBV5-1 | CASSLSPSGGGEQFF
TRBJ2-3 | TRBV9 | CASSVAKGYGNTQYF
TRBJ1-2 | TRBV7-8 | CASSSDEYGYTF
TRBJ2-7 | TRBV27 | CASRPWDRGREQYF
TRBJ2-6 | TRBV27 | CASRDTGAGANVLTF
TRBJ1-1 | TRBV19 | CASSIDVWSGEAFF
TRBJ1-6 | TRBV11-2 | CASSLDLARANSPLHF
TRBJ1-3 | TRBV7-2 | CASSLTGLSGNTIYF
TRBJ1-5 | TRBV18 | CASSPSLGSTQPQHF
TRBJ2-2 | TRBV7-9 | CASSRNRAPNTGELFF
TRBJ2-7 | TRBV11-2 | CASSLVFQLAASSYEQYF
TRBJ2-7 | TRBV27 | CASRKASGHYSYEQYF
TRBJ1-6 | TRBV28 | CASSLNVNSPLHF
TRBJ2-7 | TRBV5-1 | CASSLRDGYYEQYF
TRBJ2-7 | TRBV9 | CASSLGTGVTYEQYF
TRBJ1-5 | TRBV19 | CASSIRDDQPQHF
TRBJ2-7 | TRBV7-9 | CASSTSWYEQYF
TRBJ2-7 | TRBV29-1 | CSVDGTGREQYF
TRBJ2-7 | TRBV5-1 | CASSAGQGGYEQYF
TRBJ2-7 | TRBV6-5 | CASSGRQKVHEQYF
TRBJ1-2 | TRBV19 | CASSTGTGYEGKGYTF
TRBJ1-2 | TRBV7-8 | CASSQRTGNIYTF
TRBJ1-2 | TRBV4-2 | CASSQETWASGYTF
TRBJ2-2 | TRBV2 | CASISGVSTGELFF
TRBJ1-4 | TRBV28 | CASGSGQGGYEKLFF
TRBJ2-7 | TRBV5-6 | CASSLARGYEQYF
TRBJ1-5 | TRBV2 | CASSGTSGNQPQHF
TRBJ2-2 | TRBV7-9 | CASSFTSGGAARELFF
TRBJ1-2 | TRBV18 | CASSPRDRFYGYTF
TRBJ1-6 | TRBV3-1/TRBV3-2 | CASSQDRAPFHSPLHF
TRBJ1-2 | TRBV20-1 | CSAKAQGSYTF
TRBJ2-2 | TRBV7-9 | CASSLEGNTGELFF
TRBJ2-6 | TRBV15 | CATSYGEGQGFSGANVLTF
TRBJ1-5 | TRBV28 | CASSLLSRVNQPQHF
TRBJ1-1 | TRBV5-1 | CASRTRLGGTEAFF
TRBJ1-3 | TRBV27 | CASSFRGQGAHSGNTIYF